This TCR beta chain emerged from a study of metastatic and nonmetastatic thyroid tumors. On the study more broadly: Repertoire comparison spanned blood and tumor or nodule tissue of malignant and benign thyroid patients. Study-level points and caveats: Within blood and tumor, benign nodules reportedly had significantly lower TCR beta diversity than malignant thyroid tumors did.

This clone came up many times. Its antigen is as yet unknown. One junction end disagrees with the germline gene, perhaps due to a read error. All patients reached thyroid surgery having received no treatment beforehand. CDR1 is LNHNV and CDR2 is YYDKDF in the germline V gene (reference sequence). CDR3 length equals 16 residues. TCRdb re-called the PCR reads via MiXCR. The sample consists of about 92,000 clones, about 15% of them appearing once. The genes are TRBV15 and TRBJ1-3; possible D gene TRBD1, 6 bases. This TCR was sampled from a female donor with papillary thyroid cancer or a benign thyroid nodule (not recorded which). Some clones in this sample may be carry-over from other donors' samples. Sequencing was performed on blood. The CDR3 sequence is CATSRARGASGNIIYF. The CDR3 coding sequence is TGTGCCACCAGCAGAGCTCGGGGGGCTTCTGGAAACATCATATATTTT.